Listed here are 2 T cell receptor beta chains from one sample, sequenced in a study of molecular identifiers for immune sequencing clone quantification. TCRdb passed the PCR reads through MiXCR, listing each CDR3 protein once. The sample records under 800,000 distinct CDR3 sequences, less than 30% being singletons. Material: naive CD8+ T cells from blood, with Jurkat cell RNA spiked in. Subset meaning: FACS-sorted CD8+CD4-CCR7+CD45RA+ naive T cells. All receptors come from a human donor in good health. Some libraries in this study had Jurkat cell RNA spiked in.

This clonotype was counted a few times. The chain is built from TRBV24-1 and TRBJ1-5; the D gene is possibly TRBD1 (5 bases). Germline V lookup: CDR1 KGHDR, CDR2 SFDVKD. Between the trimmed V and J ends, which lost 3 bases and 3 bases, there was a span of 5 bases. The length of the CDR3 is 13 residues. CDR3: CATSDGTNQPQHF. In nucleotides, the CDR3 is TGTGCCACCAGTGATGGGACCAATCAGCCCCAGCATTTT.

The table lists this clonotype with many counts. The chain couples TRBV7-2 to TRBJ2-3; a weak D match, TRBD1 (6 bases). The CDR3 has 15 residues. CDR1 is SGHTA and CDR2 is FQGNSA in the germline V gene. The V end was cut by 4 bases, the J end by 0 bases, with 11 bases between. The CDR3 reads CASSSTTGSTDTQYF. The CDR3 nucleotides are TGTGCCAGCAGCTCAACGACAGGTAGCACAGATACGCAGTATTTT.